One TCR beta chain is described in this entry. As yet, its antigen is unknown. Treatment defined: oral pan-JAK inhibitor, 5-10 mg twice daily. CDR3 size: 15 residues. Trimming cost V 4 bases and J 7 bases, with 18 bases left between them. CDR1 SGDLS and CDR2 YYNGEE come from the germline V gene. The data derive from a study of CD8+ T cells in alopecia areata. RNA was extracted and reverse transcribed into cDNA as the sequencing template. Here immunoSEQ multiplex PCR was the method, and the copy in TCRdb shows in-frame clones only, minus some. The repertoire includes approximately 100,000 clones, 55% to 70% of them detected once, and less than 20% sits in the top ten. Study-wide results and caveats: In scalp and blood during tofacitinib, many expanded lesional clones persisted. An increase in clonality over normal scalp was evident in lesional scalp, especially alopecia totalis/universalis. Only a single nonresponder existed, so baseline CD8+ expansion links stay unclear. Tofacitinib delivered significant drops in scalp clonality and in expanded CD8+ clones among the top 100.

The sequencing used CD8+ T cells sorted from blood, collected at approximately week 61, from a patient treated with tofacitinib. The gene calls are TRBV9 and TRBJ1-5; maybe TRBD1 (5 bases). The origin of this receptor is a human donor with alopecia areata. This CDR3 is CASSLGTAVGQPQHF. The DNA of the CDR3 is TGTGCCAGCAGCCTTGGGACGGCTGTCGGGCAGCCCCAGCATTTT.